A selection of T cell receptor beta chains follows, all from one sample in a study of pediatric ulcerative colitis. Profiled with immunoSEQ multiplex PCR; TCRdb holds only in-frame clones, not every one. The profile covers around 64,000 clones, with about three quarters appearing a single time and 4% to 6.5% taken by the ten largest. The sample taken for sequencing was blood. These receptors originate from a boy aged 5-17 years with moderate ulcerative colitis. The CDR3 runs from the conserved cysteine through the conserved F or W.

>TRBV6-1
CASSTNTGSYEQYF
>TRBV28
CASNPGGGTEAFF
>TRBV4-2
CASSQAPSSNQPQHF
>TRBV6-6
CASSQQGPLYEQYF
>TRBV4-1
CASSQESRVAQPQHF
>TRBV4-1
CASSQPGRSSGNTIYF
>TRBV19
CASLSGAYNQPQHF
>TRBV2
CARGGVSGNTIYF
>TRBV5-6
CASSATGQGLEKLFF
>TRBV7-9
CASSLVYEQYF
>TRBV11-2
CASSVGTSGADTQYF
>TRBV18
CASSPPGLRNTIYF
>TRBV6-5
CASRGQFNQPQHF
>TRBV5-6
CASSPGDRAYEQYF
>TRBV15
CATSTWLEDQANYGYTF
>TRBV16
CASSQSAGNTEAFF
>TRBV11-1
CASSLAVDRTEAFF
>TRBV7-9
CASSLVGGAYEQYF
>TRBV19
CASSISQVYEQYF
>TRBV9
CASSVASASYEQYF
>TRBV13
CASSSIRSDRGRKTQYF
>TRBV6-6
CASSYPGVAEAFF